This T cell receptor (beta chain) originates from a study of tumor-infiltrating lymphocytes in primary liver carcinoma. Priming with a constant-region primer yielded TCR beta cDNA from roughly 500 ng total RNA. What produced the TCR beta libraries was three nested multiplex PCR rounds using slightly modified ARM-PCR. For 10 cycles apiece, the opening two PCR rounds ran with TRBV1-TRBV30 forward primers and a C-beta reverse primer. TCRdb used MiXCR to reprocess the multiplex PCR reads, holding one entry per CDR3 protein. The table shows 150,000 to 200,000 distinct CDR3 sequences, with around 60% occurring only once. Broader study findings: It was in tumors, not blood, that the top-250-clone fraction was significantly higher (p = 0.039). Tumor region pairs outstripped tumor-adjacent and tumor-blood pairs in overlap. The study used bulk unsorted samples and so did not compare CD4+ and CD8+ repertoires.

About this clonotype itself: Its antigen is not known. An end of the junction differs from the germline gene, which may be a read error.

The CDR3 extends over 15 amino acids. The V gene's germline CDR1 is KGHDR and CDR2 SFDVKD. The researchers obtained blood RNA from unsorted whole blood and also extracted germline DNA. Surgery was preceded by the collection of 3.5 to 4.5 milliliters of peripheral blood. Sequenced: peripheral blood. The chain combines TRBV24-1 with TRBJ2-3; 8 nucleotides line up with TRBD2. This receptor was obtained from a woman aged 60-75 years with primary liver carcinoma and hepatitis B virus infection. The DNA for the CDR3 is TGTGCCACCGGTCTGCTAGCGGGTGGCACAGATACACAGTATTTT. Protein: CATGLLAGGTDTQYF.